Only one count was recorded for the clone carrying this TCR beta chain. Antigen specificity is unknown. Some clones are missing from TCRdb's copy, which holds only in-frame ones; the method was immunoSEQ multiplex PCR. This sample carries more than 900,000 clones, more than 75% of them seen once, and the ten largest clones take more than 0.55%. The record originates from a study of shared clonotypes between healthy human individuals. Study-wide points: The naive CD4 repertoires of several donors were compared, and about 5% of clonotypes were shared. When compared with the clonotypes that were shared by all four sorted-subset donors, the non-shared clonotypes turned out to have lower generation probabilities.

The ends lost 5 bases at V and 0 bases at J; junction bases unmatched: 6. Looked up from germline, CDR1 is SGHAT and CDR2 is FQDESV (reference sequence). This CDR3 is built from 15 residues. V usage is TRBV11-1 and J usage is TRBJ1-1; 7 bases align to TRBD1. Source material: memory CD4+ T cells from PBMCs. Specified subset: CD45RA-negative fraction. The clonotype was recovered from a man between 18 and 35 years old in good health. Some clones in this sample may be carry-over from other donors' samples. Written as DNA, the CDR3 is TGTGCCAGCAGCGGGGACAGACACATGAACACTGAAGCTTTCTTT. It specifies CASSGDRHMNTEAFF.